This is a list of T cell receptor beta chains from one sample in a study of blood T cell repertoires in COVID-19. Measured with immunoSEQ multiplex PCR; TCRdb has only the in-frame clones, and not every one. The sample shows about 220,000 clones, 80% of them seen only once. The sequencing sample was made of peripheral blood. The receptor set was obtained from a human donor in a cohort sampled during active COVID-19. The conserved cysteine and the conserved F or W are not part of the CDR3 here.

TRBV9	ASSVAGGLSGHEQF
TRBV9	ASSVMDRGSSPLH
TRBV4-2	ASSQDHPGGNEQF
TRBV5-6	ASSLVGTSGRKYNEQF
TRBV3-1/TRBV3-2	ASSQDLGVSGTGELF
TRBV3-1/TRBV3-2	ASSQAPQGRANVLT
TRBV5-5	ASSLEQASYEQY
TRBV7-2	ASSLTGGRSSGNTIY
TRBV3-1/TRBV3-2	ASSQDSAGGHNEQF
TRBV5-1	ASSLGIGGSKAYEQY
TRBV24-1	ATSDLNGQGSYEQY
TRBV2	AIGPGLAVSTQY
TRBV7-2	ASSFDRGWANYGYT
TRBV29-1	SVVLPTNTGELF
TRBV11-2	ASSRDRRTDTQY
TRBV4-3	ASSQDGRAGDSDTQY
TRBV6-5	ASSFPSTGSTYEQY
TRBV5-8	ASSLGDLVGGETQY
TRBV19	ASSIGWAGQETQY
TRBV4-2	ASSQGSITENTEAF
TRBV28	ASSSSPGQGESGQF
TRBV4-3	ASSQEGQATNEKLF
TRBV7-9	ASTSGTGVTGELF
TRBV5-1	ASSLVQGFTGELF
TRBV28	ASGSIGGVTEAGELF
TRBV9	ASSVGGLALDTQY
TRBV19	ASSTRAGEREQY
TRBV7-2	ASSPRTGTGVSGANVLT
TRBV19	ASRPQGGRETQY
TRBV5-1	ASSLVGTGMSYEQY
TRBV18	ASSPKDTGGLSGANVLT
TRBV6-5	ASSYNSGVRTDTQY
TRBV2	ASRIADTQY
TRBV6-6	ASRPRTGAYGYT
TRBV30	AWSTGGGFYGYT
TRBV6-2/TRBV6-3	ASSSTGSRGYT
TRBV5-1	ASSQDASGGDRTDTQY
TRBV19	ASSIDRDRGYT
TRBV6-9	ASSYHISNQPQH
TRBV5-1	ASSFGQPYEQY
TRBV2	ASSVGASGELF
TRBV11-3	ASSYYGTGDNEQF
TRBV19	ASSPGKDYEQY
TRBV12-5	ASGSSGSGEQY
TRBV7-2	ASSRPGQGYGYT
TRBV28	ASSFDRGGGSETQY
TRBV13	ASSLDSRYTEAF
TRBV24-1	ATSASGGRETQY
TRBV10-3	AISDRGGGNQPQH
TRBV4-2	ASSQDGGPNQPQH
TRBV15	ATSRDREGAGQPQH
TRBV28	ASSSLAGGRPYNEQF
TRBV5-4	ASSKGLRSSYEQY
TRBV27	ASSLLTSGEQY
TRBV7-9	ASSPDGGGDEKLF